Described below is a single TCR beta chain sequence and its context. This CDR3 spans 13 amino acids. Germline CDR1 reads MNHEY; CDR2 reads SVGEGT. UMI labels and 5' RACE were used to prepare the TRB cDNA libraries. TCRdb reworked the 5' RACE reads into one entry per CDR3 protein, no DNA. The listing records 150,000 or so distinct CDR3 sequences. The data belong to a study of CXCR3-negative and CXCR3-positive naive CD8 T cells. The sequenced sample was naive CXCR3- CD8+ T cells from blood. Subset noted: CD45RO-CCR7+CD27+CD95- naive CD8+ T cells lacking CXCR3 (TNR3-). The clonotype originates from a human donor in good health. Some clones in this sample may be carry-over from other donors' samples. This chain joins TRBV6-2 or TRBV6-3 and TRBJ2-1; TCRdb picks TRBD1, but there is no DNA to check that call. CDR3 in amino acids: CASTFDSYNEQFF.